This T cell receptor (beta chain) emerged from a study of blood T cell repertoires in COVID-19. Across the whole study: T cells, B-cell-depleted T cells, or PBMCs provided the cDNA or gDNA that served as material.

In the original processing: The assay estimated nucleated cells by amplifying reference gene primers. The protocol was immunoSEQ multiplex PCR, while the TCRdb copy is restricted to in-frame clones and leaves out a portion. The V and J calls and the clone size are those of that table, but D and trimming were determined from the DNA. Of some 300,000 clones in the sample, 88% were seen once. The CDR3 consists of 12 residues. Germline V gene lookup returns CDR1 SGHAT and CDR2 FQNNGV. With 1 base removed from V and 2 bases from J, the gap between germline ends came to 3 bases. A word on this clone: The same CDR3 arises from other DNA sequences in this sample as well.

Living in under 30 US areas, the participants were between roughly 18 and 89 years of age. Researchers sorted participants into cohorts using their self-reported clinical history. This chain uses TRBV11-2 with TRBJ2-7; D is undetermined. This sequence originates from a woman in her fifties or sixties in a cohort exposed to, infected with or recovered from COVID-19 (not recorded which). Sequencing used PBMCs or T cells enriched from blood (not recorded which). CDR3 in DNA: TGTGCCAGCAGCTTAGGCGCCTACGAGCAGTACTTC. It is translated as CASSLGAYEQYF. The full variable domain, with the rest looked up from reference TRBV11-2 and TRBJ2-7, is EAGVAQSPRYKIIEKRQSVAFWCNPISGHATLYWYQQILGQGPKLLIQFQNNGVVDDSQLPKDRFSAERLKGVDSTLKIQPAKLEDSAVYLCASSLGAYEQYFGPGTRLTVT.